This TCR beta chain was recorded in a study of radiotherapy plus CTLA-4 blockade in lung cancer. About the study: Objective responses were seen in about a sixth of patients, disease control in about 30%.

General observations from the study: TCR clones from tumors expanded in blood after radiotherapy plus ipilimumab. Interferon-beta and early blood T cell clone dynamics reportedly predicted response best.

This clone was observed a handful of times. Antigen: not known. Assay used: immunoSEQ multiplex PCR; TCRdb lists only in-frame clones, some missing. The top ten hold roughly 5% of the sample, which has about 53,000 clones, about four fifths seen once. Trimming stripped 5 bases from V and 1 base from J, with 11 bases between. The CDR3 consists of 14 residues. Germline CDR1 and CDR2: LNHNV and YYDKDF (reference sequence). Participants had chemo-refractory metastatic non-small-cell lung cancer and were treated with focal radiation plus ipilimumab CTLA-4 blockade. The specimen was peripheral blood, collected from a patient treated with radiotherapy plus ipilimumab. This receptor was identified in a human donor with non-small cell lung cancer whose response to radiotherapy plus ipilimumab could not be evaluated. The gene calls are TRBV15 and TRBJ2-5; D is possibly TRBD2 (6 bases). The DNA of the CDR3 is TGTGCCACCAGCCCTGGGGGGTCCCAAGAGACCCAGTACTTC. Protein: CATSPGGSQETQYF.